This TCR beta chain was obtained from a study of read filtering for tumor transcriptome and immune sequencing. Study-wide context: RNA-seq yielded only about 85 to 1273 TCR reads, IR-seq about 3.5 to 11 million. Notes on the study in general: The CD138-negative fraction was mixed bone marrow immune cells, not pure T cells. In IR-seq, single-read clonotypes were roughly 80% of clonotypes but approximately 4% of reads.

The length of the CDR3 is 16 residues. V lost 4 bases to trimming and J lost 0 bases; unmatched junction nucleotides: 8. CDR1 and CDR2 from the germline V gene are WSHSY and SAAADI. A word on this clonotype: The target antigen is unknown.

This library used roughly 0.4 ug RNA and molecular barcoded adaptors spanning alpha/delta and beta/gamma chains. TCRdb re-called the reads with MiXCR, one entry per CDR3 protein. This repertoire shows 20,000 to 30,000 distinct CDR3 sequences, around 20% found once; its top ten account for about 17%. The sequenced sample was a population of CD138-negative cells sorted from bone marrow. The rearrangement uses TRBV10-2 and TRBJ2-7, with 8 bases fitting TRBD2. The origin of this receptor is a donor at least 40 years old with multiple myeloma. The CDR3 protein is CASSGRTSGYSYEQYF. Here the CDR3 DNA reads TGCGCCAGCAGTGGTCGTACTAGCGGCTACTCCTACGAGCAGTACTTC.